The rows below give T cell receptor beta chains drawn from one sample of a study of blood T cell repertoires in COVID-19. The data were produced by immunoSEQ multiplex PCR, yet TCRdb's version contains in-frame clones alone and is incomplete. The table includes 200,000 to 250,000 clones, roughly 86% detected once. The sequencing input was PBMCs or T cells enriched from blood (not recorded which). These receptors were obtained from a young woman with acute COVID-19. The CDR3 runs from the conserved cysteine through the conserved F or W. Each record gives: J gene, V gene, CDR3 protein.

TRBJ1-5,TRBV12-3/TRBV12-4,CASSLQQGQPQHF
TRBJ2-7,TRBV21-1,CASSKAGSSYEQYF
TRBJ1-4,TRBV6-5,CASSYGEGHEKLFF
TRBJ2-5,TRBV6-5,CASRRTGTGYETQYF
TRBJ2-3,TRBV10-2,CASSVGADTQYF
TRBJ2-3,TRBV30,CAWSVGTSGGTDTQYF
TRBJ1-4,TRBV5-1,CASSLAAGTGNSNEKLFF
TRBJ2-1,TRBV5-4,CASSLGTGLSYNEQFF
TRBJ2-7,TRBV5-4,CASSETGGSYEQYF
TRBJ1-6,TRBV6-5,CASSPRGPYNSPLHF
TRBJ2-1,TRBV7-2,CASSRAGHSYNEQFF
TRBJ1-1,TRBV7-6,CASSLWTDTEAFF
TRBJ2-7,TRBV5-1,CASSLYPRNYEQYF
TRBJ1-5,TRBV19,CASYWGTGPGQPQHF
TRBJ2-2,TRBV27,CASSLSPLVAGLMNTGELFF
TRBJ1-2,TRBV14,CASSQDTVNYGYTF
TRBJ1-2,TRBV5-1,CASSLMVRQRRGYTF
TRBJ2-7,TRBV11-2,CASSLDYRGYSYEQYF
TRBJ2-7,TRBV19,CASSIHSSYEQYF
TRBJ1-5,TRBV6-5,CASSYYPGGPQHF
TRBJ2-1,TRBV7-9,CASRPRGTGYYEQFF
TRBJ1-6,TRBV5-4,CASSTAGNYNSPLHF
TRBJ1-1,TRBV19,CASSTGEGNTEAFF